The rows below give T cell receptor beta chains drawn from one sample of a study of liver allograft versus peripheral blood T cells. TCRdb re-called the reads through MiXCR, storing one row per CDR3 protein. This table has a few thousand distinct CDR3 sequences, 15% to 20% appearing once. The receptor source for this set is a human patient who had a liver transplant. The T cells may come from the graft donor. The CDR3 runs from the conserved cysteine through the conserved F or W. A D gene is named only where the DNA matches it firmly. Rows give clone size only sometimes, using once, few, many, or a class for an expanded clone.

>TRBJ2-1|medium-sized|19|TRBV14|TRBD2
CASSQAAWTSGISYNEQFF
TGTGCCAGCAGCCAAGCGGCCTGGACTAGCGGGATCTCCTACAATGAGCAGTTCTTC
>TRBJ1-5|NA|12|TRBV28|NA
CASSSVGQPQHF
TGTGCCAGCAGTTCGGTAGGGCAGCCCCAGCATTTT
>TRBJ2-6|few|11|TRBV12-3/TRBV12-4|NA
CASTLSNVLTF
TGTGCCAGCACCTTGTCCAACGTCCTGACTTTC
>TRBJ1-2|few|14|TRBV5-6|TRBD1
CASSSQGAPIGYTF
TGTGCCAGCAGCTCACAGGGGGCGCCGATAGGCTACACCTTC
>TRBJ1-5|medium-sized|16|TRBV19|NA
CASSMAHLGAERPQHF
TGTGCCAGTAGTATGGCCCATTTGGGGGCTGAACGGCCCCAGCATTTT
>TRBJ2-2|NA|16|TRBV5-1|TRBD2
CASSTGLAGNTGELFF
TGCGCCAGCAGCACCGGACTAGCCGGGAACACCGGGGAGCTGTTTTTT
>TRBJ2-7|medium-sized|12|TRBV6-1|NA
CASTPTSYEQYF
TGTGCCAGCACCCCCACTTCCTACGAGCAGTACTTC
>TRBJ2-4|medium-sized|13|TRBV7-9|NA
CASDGLTKNIQYF
TGTGCCAGCGATGGCCTAACCAAAAACATTCAGTACTTC
>TRBJ1-1|many|14|TRBV7-9|NA
CASSLALGREEAFF
TGTGCCAGCAGCTTAGCGCTGGGGCGGGAAGAGGCTTTCTTT
>TRBJ1-1|NA|13|TRBV6-1|NA
CASSYGGGTEAFF
TGTGCCAGCAGTTACGGGGGAGGCACTGAAGCTTTCTTT
>TRBJ1-1|NA|14|TRBV25-1|NA
CASSDLGSDTEAFF
TGTGCCAGCAGTGATCTGGGGTCGGACACTGAAGCTTTCTTT
>TRBJ2-2|medium-sized|14|TRBV6-2/TRBV6-3|NA
CASSYGRGTGELFF
TGTGCCAGCAGTTACGGGCGAGGCACCGGGGAGCTGTTTTTT
>TRBJ2-3|many|15|TRBV7-9|NA
CASSPIQGRADTQYF
TGTGCCAGCAGCCCCATACAGGGAAGGGCAGATACGCAGTATTTT
>TRBJ1-2|large|13|TRBV6-6|NA
CASSYSDNYGYTF
TGTGCCAGCAGTTACTCAGACAACTATGGCTACACCTTC
>TRBJ2-5|medium-sized|15|TRBV6-6|NA
CASASPQGLWETQYF
TGTGCCAGCGCTAGTCCCCAGGGTCTTTGGGAGACCCAGTACTTC
>TRBJ1-5|many|14|TRBV19|NA
CATEEGQSSRPQHF
TGTGCCACCGAAGAGGGGCAGTCCTCAAGACCCCAGCATTTT
>TRBJ2-1|NA|19|TRBV3-1|TRBD2
CASSQDRQIAGDKYNEQFF
TGTGCCAGCAGCCAAGATCGGCAGATAGCGGGAGATAAGTACAATGAGCAGTTCTTC
>TRBJ2-5|few|18|TRBV14|TRBD1
CASSPGVWDSPTGETQYF
TGTGCCAGCAGCCCAGGGGTGTGGGACAGCCCCACGGGAGAGACCCAGTACTTC
>TRBJ1-6|many|18|TRBV6-5|NA
CASSFSDTQSSYNSPLHF
TGTGCCAGCAGTTTCTCCGACACTCAGAGCTCCTATAATTCACCCCTCCACTTT
>TRBJ2-7|medium-sized|12|TRBV13|NA
CASSPRQGEQYF
TGTGCCAGCAGCCCCCGGCAGGGCGAGCAGTACTTC
>TRBJ1-2|NA|15|TRBV7-9|NA
CASSLATPADYGYTF
TGTGCCAGCAGCTTAGCGACCCCAGCGGACTATGGCTACACCTTC
>TRBJ1-1|medium-sized|14|TRBV6-1|NA
CASSPPTENTEAFF
TGTGCCAGCAGTCCCCCGACAGAGAACACTGAAGCTTTCTTT
>TRBJ2-1|medium-sized|19|TRBV6-6|TRBD2
CASSGVAGGTLISYNEQFF
TGTGCCTCCTCGGGGGTAGCGGGGGGCACACTAATTTCCTACAATGAGCAGTTCTTC